The 28 T cell receptor beta chains below were found in one sample sequenced in a study of T cell repertoires in cytomegalovirus infection. TCRdb independently ran MiXCR on the reads; one entry per CDR3 protein. The table has fewer than 350,000 distinct CDR3 sequences, roughly 17% seen once; the top ten hold about 11%. The sample comprised PBMCs. Receptors were obtained from a human donor in good health (CMV status not recorded). Some clones in this sample may be carry-over from other donors' samples.

The chain employs TRBV4-3 and TRBJ2-3; 8 bases line up with TRBD1. The CDR3 contains 16 residues. V trimming: 4 bases; J trimming: 5 bases; junction bases outside the gene matches: 11. From germline, CDR1 is LGHNA and CDR2 YSLEER. DNA of the CDR3: TGCGCCAGCAGCCCCAACTCGGGACAGGAGGGAGATACGCAGTATTTT. Encoded protein: CASSPNSGQEGDTQYF.

This clonotype came up many times. The chain recombines TRBV4-1 with TRBJ1-1; 7 positions match TRBD1. With V trimmed by 0 bases and J by 2 bases, 6 bases remained unmatched. Germline V gives CDR1 MGHRA, CDR2 YSYEKL. The CDR3 contains 16 residues. The CDR3 coding sequence is TGCGCCAGCAGCCAAGATAGGCAGGGGGAAAACACTGAAGCTTTCTTT. This sequence encodes CASSQDRQGENTEAFF.

This clonotype was counted a few times. The chain joins TRBV4-1 to TRBJ1-6, with 7 bases matching TRBD1. V dropped 2 bases and J dropped 9; count of bases not matched to a gene: 10. The CDR3 consists of 16 residues. The V gene's germline CDR1 is MGHRA and CDR2 YSYEKL. The CDR3 loop is CASSQNIGGNLSPLHF. The DNA for the CDR3 is TGCGCCAGCAGCCAAAATATAGGGGGCAACCTTTCACCCCTCCACTTT.

This clonotype was found a few times. The rearrangement joins TRBV5-4 to TRBJ2-3, with TRBD1 identical over 9 bases. Germline CDR1 SGHNT, CDR2 YYREEE (reference sequence). V lost 5 bases and J lost 5; bases outside the gene matches: 6. The CDR3 is made up of 14 amino acids. The chain's CDR3 is CASSMGQGGDTQYF. Here the CDR3 DNA reads TGTGCCAGCAGTATGGGACAGGGAGGAGATACGCAGTATTTT.

Ten or more counts support this clonotype. V gene TRBV7-2 combines with J gene TRBJ1-5, with D uncertain. In germline, CDR1 is SGHTA, CDR2 FQGNSA. Trimming removed 4 bases from V and 2 bases from J, with 18 bases in between. The CDR3 is 17 residues long. CDR3 sequence (DNA): TGTGCCAGCAGCTCCCGCTCGACGGGAGTAGGCAATCAGCCCCAGCATTTT. As protein: CASSSRSTGVGNQPQHF. Supplemented by reference TRBV7-2 and TRBJ1-5, the full variable domain reads GAGVSQSPSNKVTEKGKDVELRCDPISGHTALYWYRQSLGQGLEFLIYFQGNSAPDKSGLPSDRFSAERTGGSVSTLTIQRTQQEDSAVYLCASSSRSTGVGNQPQHFGDGTRLSIL.

This clonotype was counted many times. This chain links TRBV4-3 with TRBJ2-3; 9 bases align to TRBD2. This CDR3 comprises 19 residues. J gave up 5 bases and V 1 base, and 16 bases lay outside the gene matches. Germline V gives CDR1 LGHNA, CDR2 YSLEER. CDR3 region: CASSQGVPSGRGGQDTQYF. DNA of the CDR3: TGCGCCAGCAGCCAAGGCGTACCTTCTGGGCGGGGGGGCCAAGATACGCAGTATTTT.

This clonotype has more than one count but fewer than ten. The V and J genes are TRBV20-1 and TRBJ1-6; maybe TRBD1 (6 bases). The V end was cut by 8 bases, the J end by 0 bases, with 17 bases between. CDR1 is DFQATT and CDR2 is SNEGSKA in the germline V gene (reference sequence). CDR3 length: 16 residues. The CDR3 sequence: CSTGAGASSYNSPLHF. CDR3 coding DNA: TGCAGTACCGGGGCAGGGGCGAGCTCCTATAATTCACCCCTCCACTTT.

This clonotype occurred many times. The gene calls are TRBV28 and TRBJ1-5; the D is unclear. The germline gives CDR1 MDHEN, CDR2 SYDVKM. V lost 3 bases and J 6 bases, leaving 9 bases between the germline ends. This CDR3 has 13 residues. CDR3 amino acids: CASSLGGFQPQHF. The CDR3 DNA sequence: TGTGCCAGCAGTTTGGGAGGTTTTCAGCCCCAGCATTTT.

This clonotype has a handful of counts. Germline is not matched at one junction end, which may reflect a read error. The chain employs TRBV4-1 and TRBJ1-6; the D is unclear. From germline, CDR1 is MGHRA and CDR2 YSYEKL. The CDR3 consists of 17 residues. The CDR3, as DNA: TGTGCCAGCAGCCAAGAACGTCGGACCTCCTATAATTCACCCCTCCACTTT. Protein product: CASSQERRTSYNSPLHF.

This clonotype was seen many times. The chain has TRBV7-2 and TRBJ1-2; 8 bases align to TRBD1. V shed 2 bases, J shed 4 bases, and the junction held 6 bases outside the gene matches. Germline V CDR1 and CDR2: SGHTA, FQGNSA. CDR3 size: 15 residues. The CDR3, as DNA: TGTGCCAGCAGCTTATATACAGGGGGAATCTATGGCTACACCTTC. Translated, it gives CASSLYTGGIYGYTF.

This clonotype has a count of ten or more. V is TRBV7-2 and J is TRBJ2-5, with a weak D call TRBD1 (5 bases). The CDR3 sequence is 14 residues long. Trimming removed 4 bases at V and 4 bases at J, with 13 bases between. CDR1 is SGHTA, CDR2 FQGNSA, per germline. This CDR3 is CASSYRGGPETQYF. The CDR3, as DNA: TGTGCCAGCAGCTATAGGGGTGGGCCAGAGACCCAGTACTTC.

This clonotype was seen a single time. The V call is TRBV20-1, the J call TRBJ2-5; TRBD2 matches 8 bases. The ends lost 5 bases at V and 2 bases at J; junction bases unmatched: 7. Germline V gives CDR1 DFQATT, CDR2 SNEGSKA (reference sequence). The CDR3 runs 14 residues. The CDR3 sequence is CSAYGSGAQETQYF. CDR3 nucleotide sequence: TGCAGTGCTTATGGTAGCGGGGCGCAAGAGACCCAGTACTTC.

The chain carries TRBV18 and TRBJ1-1; D not resolved. CDR3 size: 14 residues. Trimming removed 3 bases from V and 1 base from J, with 9 bases in between. Germline lookup yields CDR1 KGHSH and CDR2 LQKENI. The CDR3 bases are TGTGCCAGCTCACCCCGGGAGGGGAACACTGAAGCTTTCTTT. Its protein is CASSPREGNTEAFF.

This clonotype was counted at least ten times. CDR3 nucleotides: TGTGCCAGCAGCTTAGCCAGGGCCTATGGCTACACCTTC. It yields the protein CASSLARAYGYTF. The chain is built from TRBV7-2 and TRBJ1-2, with D possibly matching TRBD1 (5 bases). The germline V gene has CDR1 SGHTA and CDR2 FQGNSA. The germline V and J ends were trimmed by 0 bases and 4 bases, with 6 bases remaining between them. The CDR3 covers 13 residues.

There are many counts of this clonotype. V is TRBV7-8 and J is TRBJ2-7, with D perhaps given as TRBD1 or TRBD2 (5 bases each). Germline assignment: CDR1 SGHVS and CDR2 FQNEAQ. The V gene lost 4 bases and the J gene lost 3 bases, with 13 bases spanning the gap. The length of the CDR3 is 14 residues. The CDR3 reads CASSSGRILYEQYF. In DNA, the CDR3 is TGTGCCAGCAGCTCGGGACGGATCCTCTACGAGCAGTACTTC.

This clonotype was seen a handful of times. The J gene is TRBJ2-6, the V gene TRBV20-1; TRBD2 agrees at 10 bases. Looked up from germline, CDR1 is DFQATT and CDR2 is SNEGSKA (reference sequence). This CDR3 region has 16 residues. The V gene end was trimmed by 8 bases and the J gene end by 2 bases; junction bases not matched to a gene: 9. CDR3 nucleotides: TGCAGTACATGGGGAGCGGGGGGGCCTGGGGCCAACGTCCTGACTTTC. As protein: CSTWGAGGPGANVLTF.

In this sample, this clonotype turned up a few times. The chain employs TRBV3-1 and TRBJ1-2, with D tentatively TRBD1 (6 bases). The ends were cut back, 0 bases at V and 4 bases at J, with 9 bases in the middle. CDR1 LGHDT and CDR2 YNNKEL come from the germline V gene (reference sequence). The CDR3 runs 14 residues. DNA of the CDR3: TGTGCCAGCAGCCAAGATTTGGGGGCCTATGGCTACACCTTC. Encoded protein: CASSQDLGAYGYTF.

This clonotype was counted at least ten times. Written as DNA, the CDR3 is TGTGCCAGTACGAATCGCTTTGACCCAGATACGCAGTATTTT. It encodes CASTNRFDPDTQYF. The chain has TRBV19 and TRBJ2-3; D remains unclear. From germline, CDR1 is LNHDA and CDR2 SQIVND (reference sequence). V lost 7 bases and J 4 bases, leaving 15 bases between the germline ends. The CDR3 spans 14 residues.

This clonotype has just a few counts. The rearrangement links TRBV24-1 to TRBJ2-2, with D perhaps TRBD1 or TRBD2 (5 bases each). CDR3 size: 17 residues. Germline V lookup: CDR1 KGHDR, CDR2 SFDVKD. The V end was cut by 7 bases, the J end by 1 base, with 18 bases between. The CDR3 region is CATSGTYGYQNTGELFF. The CDR3 DNA follows: TGTGCCACCAGCGGGACCTATGGTTACCAGAACACCGGGGAGCTGTTTTTT.

This clonotype was seen only a few times. The genes are TRBV20-1 and TRBJ2-7; no reliable D call. The CDR3 runs 12 residues. Germline CDR1 reads DFQATT; CDR2 reads SNEGSKA (reference sequence). V was shortened by 3 bases and J by 5 bases, with 11 bases between the two germline ends. The CDR3 spells CSARERADEQYF. For the CDR3, the DNA is TGCAGTGCTAGGGAAAGGGCGGACGAGCAGTACTTC.

The CDR3 DNA is TGTGCCAGCTCACCAGGGACAGGAACGAACACTGAAGCTTTCTTT. Its protein product is CASSPGTGTNTEAFF. V usage is TRBV18 and J usage is TRBJ1-1; the match to TRBD1 covers 8 bases. In germline, CDR1 is KGHSH, CDR2 LQKENI. CDR3 length: 15 residues. V lost 2 bases and J lost 1; bases outside the gene matches: 3.

The chain joins TRBV20-1 to TRBJ1-1; perhaps TRBD1 as D (5 bases). Between the trimmed V and J ends, which lost 8 bases and 0 bases, there was a span of 10 bases. This CDR3 is built from 12 residues. The germline V gene encodes CDR1 DFQATT and CDR2 SNEGSKA (reference sequence). CDR3 nucleotides: TGCAGTCCTCAGGGAATGAACACTGAAGCTTTCTTT. Translation: CSPQGMNTEAFF.

The V gene is TRBV12-3 or TRBV12-4, the J gene TRBJ2-3, with 7 positions matching TRBD2. V dropped 5 bases and J dropped 3; count of bases not matched to a gene: 11. There are 16 residues in the CDR3. The CDR3 loop is CASSRPSGGWTDTQYF. The CDR3 DNA is TGTGCCAGCAGTCGCCCCTCCGGGGGGTGGACAGATACGCAGTATTTT.

This clonotype was seen repeatedly, ten times or more. The gene calls are TRBV7-9 and TRBJ2-7; 13 nucleotides align to TRBD2. The CDR3 runs 16 residues. The ends lost 5 bases at V and 4 bases at J; junction bases unmatched: 8. CDR1 is SEHNR, CDR2 FQNEAQ, per germline (reference sequence). The DNA for the CDR3 is TGTGCCAGCAGCACGGGGACTAGCGGGGAGTATTACGAGCAGTACTTC. Encoded protein: CASSTGTSGEYYEQYF.

This clonotype was observed a handful of times. V is TRBV29-1 and J is TRBJ2-4; D possibly corresponds to TRBD2 (6 bases). Trimming stripped 5 bases from V and 1 base from J, with 21 bases between. Germline assignment: CDR1 SQVTM and CDR2 ANQGSEA. This CDR3 has 17 amino acids. Written as DNA, the CDR3 is TGCAGCGTTCTGCCGGGACTTCCCCTGGGGGCCAAAAACATTCAGTACTTC. This encodes CSVLPGLPLGAKNIQYF.

In this sample, this clonotype turned up many times. The V call is TRBV7-2, the J call TRBJ1-4; D gene uncertain. The germline V gene encodes CDR1 SGHTA and CDR2 FQGNSA. V was shortened by 4 bases and J by 7 bases, with 13 bases between the two germline ends. The CDR3 is made up of 14 amino acids. The CDR3 region is CASSYDGGGEKLFF. In DNA, the CDR3 is TGTGCCAGCAGCTACGACGGTGGCGGTGAAAAACTGTTTTTT.

This clonotype was seen ten or more times. V is TRBV5-4 and J is TRBJ2-3, with 7 bases lining up with TRBD2. V was pared by 3 bases and J by 11 bases, with 6 bases of the junction left unmatched. Germline CDR1 SGHNT, CDR2 YYREEE (reference sequence). CDR3 length: 12 amino acids. The CDR3 is CASSSQRGEQYF. The CDR3 nucleotides are TGTGCCAGCAGCTCCCAGCGGGGAGAGCAGTATTTT.

This clonotype has at least ten counts. The chain carries TRBV12-3 or TRBV12-4 and TRBJ2-5, with 7 nucleotides matching TRBD1. The V and J ends lost 7 bases and 1 base, in that order; junction bases with no gene match: 9. CDR3 length: 15 residues. CDR3 DNA: TGTGCCAGCACCCGTGGACAGGCCTTCCAAGAGACCCAGTACTTC. It codes for CASTRGQAFQETQYF.